The T cell receptor (beta chain) under discussion was sequenced for a study of blood T cell repertoires in COVID-19. On the study more broadly: COVID-19 samples from acute and convalescent phases originated in the United States, Italy and Spain.

The V and J ends lost 2 bases and 0 bases respectively, with 8 bases between them. The CDR3 is made up of 16 amino acids. The germline V gene has CDR1 LNHDA and CDR2 SQIVND (reference sequence). In the original workflow: The assay estimated nucleated cells by amplifying reference gene primers. Libraries were prepared by immunoSEQ multiplex PCR; TCRdb keeps only in-frame clonotypes and omits some of them. The V and J calls and clone size were taken over from that table, and D and trimming were inferred from the DNA. The data hold 250,000 to 400,000 clones, with under 95% observed a single time. Which cohort a participant joined came from the clinical history participants gave. Recovered Cohort 3 donors showed two negative PCRs, clearance, or symptom resolution.

The source material was PBMCs or T cells enriched from blood (not recorded which). The TCR originated in a man aged 55 to 69 who had recovered from COVID-19. This chain uses TRBV19 with TRBJ2-6, with D maybe TRBD1 (6 bases). The CDR3 here is CASSIQGSSGANVLTF. For the CDR3, the DNA is TGTGCCAGTAGTATACAGGGGAGCTCTGGGGCCAACGTCCTGACTTTC.